Presented here are 8 T cell receptor beta chains from one specimen sequenced in a study of CD8+ T cells in alopecia areata. Treatment reported: oral pan-JAK inhibitor, 5-10 mg twice daily. Following RNA extraction, reverse transcription yielded cDNA that acted as the sequencing template. TCRdb keeps only in-frame clones here, not all; method: immunoSEQ multiplex PCR. The table includes 150,000 to 200,000 clones, approximately 51% detected once. The source material was CD8+ T cells sorted from blood, sampled at roughly week 53, from a patient treated with tofacitinib. These receptors were taken from a human donor with alopecia areata.

The chain links TRBV5-1 to TRBJ2-7; D gene ambiguous. Germline V gives CDR1 SGHRS, CDR2 YFSETQ. Trimming shortened V by 1 base and J by 0 bases, and 8 bases separated the two germline ends. CDR3 length: 14 residues. The CDR3 region is CASSLRPNSYEQYF. The DNA of the CDR3 is TGCGCCAGCAGCTTGCGGCCTAACTCCTACGAGCAGTACTTC. Full variable domain (missing parts from reference TRBV5-1 and TRBJ2-7): KAGVTQTPRYLIKTRGQQVTLSCSPISGHRSVSWYQQTPGQGLQFLFEYFSETQRNKGNFPGRFSGRQFSNSRSEMNVSTLELGDSALYLCASSLRPNSYEQYFGPGTRLTVT.

The chain employs TRBV4-3 and TRBJ2-2, with TRBD2 identical over 7 bases. This CDR3 has 18 residues. Trimming at V came to 3 bases and at J to 2 bases, leaving 12 bases not matched to a gene. CDR1 is LGHNA, CDR2 YSLEER, per germline. CDR3 bases: TGCGCCAGCAGCCATGCCGGGGGGTGGGGCGAAAACACCGGGGAGCTGTTTTTT. Translated, it gives CASSHAGGWGENTGELFF.

This clone was seen a handful of times. The chain uses TRBV13 and TRBJ2-1; 7 positions match TRBD1. J gave up 6 bases and V 5 bases, and 7 bases lay outside the gene matches. CDR1 PRHDT and CDR2 FYEKMQ come from the germline V gene (reference sequence). This CDR3 is 14 amino acids long. CDR3 coding DNA: TGTGCCAGCAGCGACACAGGGGCCGCCAATGAGCAGTTCTTC. It specifies CASSDTGAANEQFF. Full variable domain (rest looked up from reference TRBV13 and TRBJ2-1): AAGVIQSPRHLIKEKRETATLKCYPIPRHDTVYWYQQGPGQDPQFLISFYEKMQSDKGSIPDRFSAQQFSDYHSELNMSSLELGDSALYFCASSDTGAANEQFFGPGTRLTVL.

V usage is TRBV30 and J usage is TRBJ1-3; D uncertain. The CDR3 contains 13 residues. V was trimmed by 2 bases and J by 6 bases, leaving 11 bases between them. Germline lookup yields CDR1 GTSNPN and CDR2 SVGIG (reference sequence). The CDR3 DNA reads as TGTGCCTGGAGTCCCCTTCGCCTAAACACCATATATTTT. It specifies CAWSPLRLNTIYF.

This clone has a handful of counts. V and J are TRBV29-1 and TRBJ1-1, with D maybe TRBD1 (6 bases). Germline-derived CDR1 and CDR2 are SQVTM and ANQGSEA. Trimming shortened V by 7 bases and J by 1 base, and 13 bases separated the two germline ends. The CDR3 is 13 amino acids. Here the CDR3 DNA reads TGCAGCGCAGACCCGGGACAGAACACTGAAGCTTTCTTT. Translation gives CSADPGQNTEAFF.

The chain has TRBV10-3 and TRBJ1-1, with unresolved D. The CDR3 totals 13 residues. V was shortened by 1 base and J by 8 bases, with 11 bases between the two germline ends. CDR1 ENHRY and CDR2 SYGVKD come from the germline V gene. For the CDR3, the DNA is TGTGCCATCAGTGAGTTTCCGGAAAAGGAAGCTTTCTTT. Translation gives CAISEFPEKEAFF.

The chain recombines TRBV11-2 with TRBJ2-2; D not certain. V lost 5 bases and J lost 2, with 6 bases in between. The CDR3 is made up of 13 amino acids. Germline V lookup: CDR1 SGHAT, CDR2 FQNNGV. CDR3 sequence reads: CASSGINTGELFF. The CDR3, as DNA: TGTGCCAGCAGCGGCATTAACACCGGGGAGCTGTTTTTT.

This rearrangement joins TRBV27 to TRBJ2-7; no reliable D call. Trimming took 8 bases from V and 4 from J, leaving 6 bases between them. Germline-derived CDR1 and CDR2 are MNHEY and SMNVEV (reference sequence). This CDR3 has 10 residues. The CDR3 here is CASGYYEQYF. CDR3 DNA sequence: TGTGCCAGCGGGTATTACGAGCAGTACTTC.